Here is one T cell receptor (beta chain) with its context. The antigen is not known. The sample is drawn from a study of T cells in Graves' hyperthyroidism and ophthalmopathy. Study information: Peripheral blood collection took place at initial diagnosis, before any treatment.

Germline V gene data show CDR1 as MGHDK and CDR2 as SYGVNS. Trimming took off 6 bases at V and 5 bases at J, with 8 bases between the two ends. This CDR3 region has 11 residues. Researchers barred patients who had uncontrolled infection, other autoimmune disease, pregnancy or lactation. Diagnosis relied on clinical symptoms, serum thyroxine and TRAb, thyroid ultrasound and orbital computed tomography. General observations from the study: Most clonotypes that expanded in the thyroid above 0.001 also showed up in blood.

The TCR beta CDR3 regions underwent amplification using RNA transcripts as the source. A first-round RT-PCR of the TCR CDR3 used the HTBI primer set. TCRdb reanalysed the multiplex PCR reads using MiXCR and keeps one entry per CDR3 protein. This table holds approximately 520,000 distinct CDR3 sequences, approximately 25% found once. The chain has TRBV25-1 and TRBJ2-7; D is undetermined. The source material was blood. This clonotype was obtained from a woman aged 30 to 39 with Graves' ophthalmopathy. DNA for the CDR3: TGTGCCAGCAGGGAACTTCACGAGCAGTACTTC. Translating it yields CASRELHEQYF.